What follows is one TCR beta chain and its context. There are 15 residues in the CDR3. Trimming cost V 3 bases and J 4 bases, with 16 bases left between them. From germline, CDR1 is LNHDA and CDR2 SQIVND (reference sequence). Here immunoSEQ multiplex PCR was the method, and the copy in TCRdb shows in-frame clones only, minus some. Here the sample spans about 87,000 clones, more than 85% being singletons. The sample originates from a study of technical replicates of blood from a handful of donors. The sequence was collected from a human donor in good health. The chain has TRBV19 and TRBJ2-7, with D maybe TRBD2 (6 bases). The material sequenced was T cells isolated from PBMCs. The chain's CDR3 is CASSIGTGVGYEQYF. CDR3 sequence (DNA): TGTGCCAGTAGTATCGGTACGGGAGTGGGTTACGAGCAGTACTTC.